What follows describes a single T cell receptor (beta chain). Antigen: not known. The data derive from a study of T cell responses to AZD1222 COVID-19 vaccine. Method: immunoSEQ multiplex PCR; TCRdb's copy keeps in-frame clones and lacks some. The table shows some 130,000 clones, with 70% to 90% occurring only once. Whole-study results and caveats: Of the AZD1222 recipients, only five to seven were seropositive at baseline. Compared with day 0, the breadth and depth of the Spike-specific TCR repertoire rose significantly after two doses of AZD1222. Donors, mostly white British, included more females; clonal diversity was possibly underestimated.

There are 14 residues in the CDR3. V lost 7 bases, J lost 2 bases, and 5 bases stayed unmatched. CDR1 MNHEY and CDR2 SVGAGI come from the germline V gene. This chain joins TRBV6-5 and TRBJ1-5, with TRBD1 identical over 7 bases. This sequence originates from an adult in good health. Specimen: peripheral blood, collected on day 0 of AZD1222 vaccination. The CDR3 spells CASKRQGRNQPQHF. In DNA, the CDR3 is TGTGCCAGCAAAAGACAGGGTCGCAATCAGCCCCAGCATTTT.